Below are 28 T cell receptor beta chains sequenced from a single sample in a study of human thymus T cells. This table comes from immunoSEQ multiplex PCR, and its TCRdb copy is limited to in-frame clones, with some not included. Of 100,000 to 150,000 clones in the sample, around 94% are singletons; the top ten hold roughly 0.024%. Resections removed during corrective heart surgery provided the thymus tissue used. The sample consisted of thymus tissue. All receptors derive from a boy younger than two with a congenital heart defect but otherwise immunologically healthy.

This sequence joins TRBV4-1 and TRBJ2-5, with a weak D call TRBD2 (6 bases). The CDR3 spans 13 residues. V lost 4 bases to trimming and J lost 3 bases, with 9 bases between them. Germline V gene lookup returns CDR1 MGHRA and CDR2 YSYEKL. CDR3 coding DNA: TGCGCCAGCAGCCCGGGCGGGGAAGAGACCCAGTACTTC. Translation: CASSPGGEETQYF.

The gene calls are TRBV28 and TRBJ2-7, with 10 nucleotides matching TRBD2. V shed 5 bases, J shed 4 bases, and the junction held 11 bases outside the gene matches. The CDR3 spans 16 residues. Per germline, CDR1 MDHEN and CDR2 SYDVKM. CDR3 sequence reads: CASSLLQRGGGYEQYF. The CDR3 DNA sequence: TGTGCCAGCAGTCTCCTTCAGCGGGGGGGCGGGTACGAGCAGTACTTC. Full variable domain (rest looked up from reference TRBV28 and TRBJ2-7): DVKVTQSSRYLVKRTGEKVFLECVQDMDHENMFWYRQDPGLGLRLIYFSYDVKMKEKGDIPEGYSVSREKKERFSLILESASTNQTSMYLCASSLLQRGGGYEQYFGPGTRLTVT.

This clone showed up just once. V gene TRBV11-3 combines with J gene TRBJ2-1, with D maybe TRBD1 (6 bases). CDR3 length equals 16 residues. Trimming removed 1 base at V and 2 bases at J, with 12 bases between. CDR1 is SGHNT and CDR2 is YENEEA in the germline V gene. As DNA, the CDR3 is TGTGCCAGCAGCTTAGGGGCCGGGACACCCTACAATGAGCAGTTCTTC. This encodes CASSLGAGTPYNEQFF.

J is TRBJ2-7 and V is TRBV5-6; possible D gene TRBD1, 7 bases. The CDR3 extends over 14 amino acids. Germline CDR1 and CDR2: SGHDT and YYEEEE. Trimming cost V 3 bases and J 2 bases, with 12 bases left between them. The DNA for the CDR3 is TGTGCCAGCAGCTCGGCGGGGACAGCCTACGAGCAGTACTTC. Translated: CASSSAGTAYEQYF.

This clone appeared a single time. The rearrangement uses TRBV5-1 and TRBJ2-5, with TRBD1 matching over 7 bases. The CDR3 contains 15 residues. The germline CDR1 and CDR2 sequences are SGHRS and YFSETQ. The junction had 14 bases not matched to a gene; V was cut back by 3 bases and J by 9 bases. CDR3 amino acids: CASSYVEDGQVAQYF. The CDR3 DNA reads TGCGCCAGCAGCTACGTAGAGGACGGACAGGTTGCCCAGTACTTC.

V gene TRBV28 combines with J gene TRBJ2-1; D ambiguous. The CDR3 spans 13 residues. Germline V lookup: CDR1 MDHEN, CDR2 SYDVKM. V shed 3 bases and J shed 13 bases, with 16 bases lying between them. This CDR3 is CASSFFSGEAQFF. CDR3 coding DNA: TGTGCCAGCAGTTTCTTTAGTGGTGAGGCCCAGTTCTTC. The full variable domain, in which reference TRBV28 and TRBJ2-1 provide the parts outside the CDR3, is DVKVTQSSRYLVKRTGEKVFLECVQDMDHENMFWYRQDPGLGLRLIYFSYDVKMKEKGDIPEGYSVSREKKERFSLILESASTNQTSMYLCASSFFSGEAQFFGPGTRLTVL.

The CDR3 region has the DNA TGCGCCAGCAGCGAAGGGGTCGGAGCGGGTCTTGGGGAGCAGTACTTC. Protein sequence: CASSEGVGAGLGEQYF. This chain connects TRBV4-3 to TRBJ2-7, with D maybe TRBD2 (6 bases). Germline CDR1 and CDR2: LGHNA and YSLEER. The V gene lost 5 bases and the J gene lost 7 bases, with 24 bases spanning the gap. The CDR3 runs 16 residues.

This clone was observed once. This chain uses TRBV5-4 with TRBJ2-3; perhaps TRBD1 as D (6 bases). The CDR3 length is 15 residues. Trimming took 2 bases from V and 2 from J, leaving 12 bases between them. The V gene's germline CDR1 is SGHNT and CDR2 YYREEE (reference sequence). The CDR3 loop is CASSFDRFVTDTQYF. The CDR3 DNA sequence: TGTGCCAGCAGCTTCGACAGGTTTGTCACAGATACGCAGTATTTT.

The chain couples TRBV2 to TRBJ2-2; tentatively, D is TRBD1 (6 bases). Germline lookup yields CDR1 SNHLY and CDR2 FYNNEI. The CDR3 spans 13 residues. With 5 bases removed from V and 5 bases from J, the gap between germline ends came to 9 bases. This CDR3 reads CASSPTGTGELFF. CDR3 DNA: TGTGCCAGCAGTCCCACAGGGACCGGGGAGCTGTTTTTT.

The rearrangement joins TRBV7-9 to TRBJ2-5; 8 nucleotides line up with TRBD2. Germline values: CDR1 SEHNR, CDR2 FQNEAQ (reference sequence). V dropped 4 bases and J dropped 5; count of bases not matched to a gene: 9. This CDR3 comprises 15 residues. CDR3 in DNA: TGTGCCAGCAGCTCATCGGGAGGGCGGGCGGAGACCCAGTACTTC. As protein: CASSSSGGRAETQYF.

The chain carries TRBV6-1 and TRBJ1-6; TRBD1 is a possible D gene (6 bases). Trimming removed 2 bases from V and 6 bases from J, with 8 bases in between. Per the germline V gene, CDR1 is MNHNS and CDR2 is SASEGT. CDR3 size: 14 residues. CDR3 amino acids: CASSERDTNSPLHF. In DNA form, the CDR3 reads TGTGCCAGCAGTGAACGGGACACTAATTCACCCCTCCACTTT.

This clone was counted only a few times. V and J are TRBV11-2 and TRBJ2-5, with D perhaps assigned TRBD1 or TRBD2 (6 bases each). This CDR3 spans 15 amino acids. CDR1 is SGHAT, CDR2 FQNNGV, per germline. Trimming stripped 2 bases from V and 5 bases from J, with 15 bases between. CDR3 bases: TGTGCCAGCAGCTTAAGGTCCCAGGGGAGGGAGACCCAGTACTTC. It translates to CASSLRSQGRETQYF.

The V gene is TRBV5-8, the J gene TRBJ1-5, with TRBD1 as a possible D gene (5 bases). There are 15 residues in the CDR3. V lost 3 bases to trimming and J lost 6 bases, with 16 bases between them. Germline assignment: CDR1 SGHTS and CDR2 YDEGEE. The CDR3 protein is CASSSTSAGIQPQHF. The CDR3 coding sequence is TGTGCCAGCAGCTCCACGTCTGCAGGGATTCAGCCCCAGCATTTT.

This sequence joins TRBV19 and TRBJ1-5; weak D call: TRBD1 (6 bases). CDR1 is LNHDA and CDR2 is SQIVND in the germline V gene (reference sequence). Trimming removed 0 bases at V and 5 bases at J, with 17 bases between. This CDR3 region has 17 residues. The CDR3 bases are TGTGCCAGTAGTATAGACAGGGGAGCGTCGAATCATCAGCCCCAGCATTTT. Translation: CASSIDRGASNHQPQHF.

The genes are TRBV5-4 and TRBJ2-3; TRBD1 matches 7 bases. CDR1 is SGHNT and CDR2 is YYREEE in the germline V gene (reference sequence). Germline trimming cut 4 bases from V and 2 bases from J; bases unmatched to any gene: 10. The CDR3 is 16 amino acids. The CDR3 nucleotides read TGTGCCAGCAGCGATGGGACAGCACGCCCCACAGATACGCAGTATTTT. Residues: CASSDGTARPTDTQYF.

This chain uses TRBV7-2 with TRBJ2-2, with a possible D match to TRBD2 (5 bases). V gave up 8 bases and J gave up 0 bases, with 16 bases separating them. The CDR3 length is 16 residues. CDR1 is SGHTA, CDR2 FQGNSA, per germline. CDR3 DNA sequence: TGTGCCAGCGGACTGGTCTGGCGCCCGAACACCGGGGAGCTGTTTTTT. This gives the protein CASGLVWRPNTGELFF. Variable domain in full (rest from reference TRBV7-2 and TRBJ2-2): GAGVSQSPSNKVTEKGKDVELRCDPISGHTALYWYRQSLGQGLEFLIYFQGNSAPDKSGLPSDRFSAERTGGSVSTLTIQRTQQEDSAVYLCASGLVWRPNTGELFFGEGSRLTVL.

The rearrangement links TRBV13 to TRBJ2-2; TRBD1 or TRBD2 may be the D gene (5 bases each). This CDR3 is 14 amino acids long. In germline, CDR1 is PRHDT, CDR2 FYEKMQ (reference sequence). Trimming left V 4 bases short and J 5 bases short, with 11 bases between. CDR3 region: CASSWGTATGELFF. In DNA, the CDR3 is TGTGCCAGCAGCTGGGGGACCGCGACCGGGGAGCTGTTTTTT.

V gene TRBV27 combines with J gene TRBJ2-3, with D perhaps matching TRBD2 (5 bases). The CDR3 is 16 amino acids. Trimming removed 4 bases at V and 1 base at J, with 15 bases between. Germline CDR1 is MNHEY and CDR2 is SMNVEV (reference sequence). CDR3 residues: CASSCLALGGTDTQYF. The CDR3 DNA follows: TGTGCCAGCAGTTGCCTAGCCCTCGGGGGCACAGATACGCAGTATTTT.

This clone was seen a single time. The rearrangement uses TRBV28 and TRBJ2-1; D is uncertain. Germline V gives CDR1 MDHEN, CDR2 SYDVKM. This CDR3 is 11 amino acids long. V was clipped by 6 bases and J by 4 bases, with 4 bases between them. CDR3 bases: TGTGCCAGCAGCCGGTACAATGAGCAGTTCTTC. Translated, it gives CASSRYNEQFF.

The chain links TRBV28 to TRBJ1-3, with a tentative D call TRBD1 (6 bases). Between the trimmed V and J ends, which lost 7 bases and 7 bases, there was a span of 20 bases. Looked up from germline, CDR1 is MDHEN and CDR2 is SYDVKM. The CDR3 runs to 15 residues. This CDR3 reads CASTQKAGARNTIYF. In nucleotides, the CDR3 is TGTGCCAGCACCCAAAAGGCGGGGGCGAGGAACACCATATATTTT.

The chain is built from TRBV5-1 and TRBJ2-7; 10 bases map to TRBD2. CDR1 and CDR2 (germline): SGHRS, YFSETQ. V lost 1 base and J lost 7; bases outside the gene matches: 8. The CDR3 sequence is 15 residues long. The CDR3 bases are TGCGCCAGCAGCTTGACTAGCGGGGCCTCGGGGGAGCAGTACTTC. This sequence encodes CASSLTSGASGEQYF. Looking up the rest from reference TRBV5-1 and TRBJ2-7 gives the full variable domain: KAGVTQTPRYLIKTRGQQVTLSCSPISGHRSVSWYQQTPGQGLQFLFEYFSETQRNKGNFPGRFSGRQFSNSRSEMNVSTLELGDSALYLCASSLTSGASGEQYFGPGTRLTVT.

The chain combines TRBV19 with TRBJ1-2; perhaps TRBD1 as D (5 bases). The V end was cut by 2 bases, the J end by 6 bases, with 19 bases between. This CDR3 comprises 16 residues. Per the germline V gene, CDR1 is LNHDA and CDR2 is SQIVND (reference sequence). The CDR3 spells CASSIRVRDDGNGYTF. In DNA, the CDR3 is TGTGCCAGTAGTATAAGGGTCCGGGACGACGGAAATGGCTACACCTTC.

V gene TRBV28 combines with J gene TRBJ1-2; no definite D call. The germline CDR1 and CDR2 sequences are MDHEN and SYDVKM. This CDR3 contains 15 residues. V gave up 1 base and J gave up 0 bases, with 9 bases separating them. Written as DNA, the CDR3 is TGTGCCAGCAGTTTATTCGGCAGATCTAACTATGGCTACACCTTC. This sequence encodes CASSLFGRSNYGYTF.

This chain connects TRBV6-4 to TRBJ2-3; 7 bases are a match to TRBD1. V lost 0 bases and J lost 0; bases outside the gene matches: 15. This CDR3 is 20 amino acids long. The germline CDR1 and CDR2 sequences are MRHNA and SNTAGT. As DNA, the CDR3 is TGTGCCAGCAGTGACTCGAGTCGGCAGGGGGATATAACTAGCACAGATACGCAGTATTTT. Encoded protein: CASSDSSRQGDITSTDTQYF.

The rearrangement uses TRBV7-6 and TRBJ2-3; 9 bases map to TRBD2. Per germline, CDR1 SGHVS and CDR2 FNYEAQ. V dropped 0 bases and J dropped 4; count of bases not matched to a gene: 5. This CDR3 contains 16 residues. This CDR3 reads CASSLAAGGRADTQYF. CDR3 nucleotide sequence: TGTGCCAGCAGCTTAGCGGCGGGGGGGCGTGCAGATACGCAGTATTTT.

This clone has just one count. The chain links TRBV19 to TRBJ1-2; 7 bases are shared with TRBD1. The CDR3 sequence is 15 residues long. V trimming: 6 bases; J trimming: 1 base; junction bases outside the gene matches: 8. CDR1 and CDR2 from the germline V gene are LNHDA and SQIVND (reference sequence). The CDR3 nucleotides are TGTGCCAGTAGAAGACAGGGCCCCCTTAACTATGGCTACACCTTC. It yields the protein CASRRQGPLNYGYTF.

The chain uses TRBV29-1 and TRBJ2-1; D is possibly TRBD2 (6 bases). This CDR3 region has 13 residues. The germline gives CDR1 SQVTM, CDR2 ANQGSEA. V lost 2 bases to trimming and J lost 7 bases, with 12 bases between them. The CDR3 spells CSVEHGTSNEQFF. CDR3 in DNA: TGCAGCGTTGAACACGGGACTTCGAATGAGCAGTTCTTC.

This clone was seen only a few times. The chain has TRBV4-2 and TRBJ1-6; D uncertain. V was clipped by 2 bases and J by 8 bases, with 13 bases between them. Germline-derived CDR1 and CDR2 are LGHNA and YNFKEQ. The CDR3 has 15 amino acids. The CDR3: CASSQRTPGDSPLHF. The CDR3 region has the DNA TGTGCCAGCAGCCAACGGACTCCGGGCGATTCACCCCTCCACTTT.